The 3 T cell receptor beta chains given below trace back to one sample, sequenced in a study. TCRdb's table, derived via immunoSEQ multiplex PCR, lists solely in-frame clones and lacks some. The data hold about 50,000 clones, with approximately 93% observed a single time. Sequencing was done on a sample of PBMCs. The receptor source for this set is a man aged 40-49 years with rheumatoid arthritis.

The J gene is TRBJ1-1, the V gene TRBV5-6; D is ambiguous. The CDR3 contains 12 residues. Germline CDR1 is SGHDT and CDR2 is YYEEEE. The V gene lost 4 bases and the J gene lost 5 bases, with 9 bases spanning the gap. The CDR3 bases are TGTGCCAGCAGCCAGAGAAGAACTGAAGCTTTCTTT. Its protein product is CASSQRRTEAFF.

This chain joins TRBV19 and TRBJ2-1; 10 nucleotides line up with TRBD2. Unmatched junction bases numbered 12, after V lost 5 bases and J lost 5 bases. CDR1 and CDR2 from the germline V gene are LNHDA and SQIVND (reference sequence). The CDR3 is made up of 17 amino acids. CDR3 loop: CASSWAKTSGYNNEQFF. The CDR3 DNA sequence: TGTGCCAGTAGTTGGGCGAAGACTAGCGGGTATAACAATGAGCAGTTCTTC.

The chain couples TRBV18 to TRBJ1-1; no definite D call. The CDR3 is made up of 13 amino acids. The germline gives CDR1 KGHSH, CDR2 LQKENI. The V gene lost 2 bases and the J gene lost 3 bases, with 7 bases spanning the gap. This chain's CDR3 is CASSPLRDTEAFF. In DNA, the CDR3 is TGTGCCAGCTCACCATTGAGGGACACTGAAGCTTTCTTT.